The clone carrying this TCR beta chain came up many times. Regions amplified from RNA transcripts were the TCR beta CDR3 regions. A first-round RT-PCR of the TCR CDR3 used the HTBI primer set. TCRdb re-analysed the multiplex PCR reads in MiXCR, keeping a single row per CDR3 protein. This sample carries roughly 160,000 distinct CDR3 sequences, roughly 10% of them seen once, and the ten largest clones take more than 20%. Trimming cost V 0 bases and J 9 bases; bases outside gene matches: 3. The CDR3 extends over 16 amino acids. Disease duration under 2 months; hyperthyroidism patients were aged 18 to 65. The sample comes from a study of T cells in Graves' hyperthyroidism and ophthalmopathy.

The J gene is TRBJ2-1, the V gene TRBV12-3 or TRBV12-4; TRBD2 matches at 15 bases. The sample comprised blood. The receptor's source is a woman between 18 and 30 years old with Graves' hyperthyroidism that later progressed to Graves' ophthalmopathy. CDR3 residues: CASSLAGLAGGPEQFF. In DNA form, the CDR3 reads TGTGCCAGCAGTTTAGCAGGACTAGCGGGAGGGCCTGAGCAGTTCTTC.